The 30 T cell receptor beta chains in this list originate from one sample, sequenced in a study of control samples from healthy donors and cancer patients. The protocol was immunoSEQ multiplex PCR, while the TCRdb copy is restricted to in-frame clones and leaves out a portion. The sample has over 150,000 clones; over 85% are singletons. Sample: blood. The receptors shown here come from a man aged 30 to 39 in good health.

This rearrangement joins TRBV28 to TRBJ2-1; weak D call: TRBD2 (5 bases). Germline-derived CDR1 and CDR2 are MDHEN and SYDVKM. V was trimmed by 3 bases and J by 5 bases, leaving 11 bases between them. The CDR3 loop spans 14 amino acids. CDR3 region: CASSLWTGNNEQFF. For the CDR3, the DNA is TGTGCCAGCAGTTTGTGGACTGGGAACAATGAGCAGTTCTTC.

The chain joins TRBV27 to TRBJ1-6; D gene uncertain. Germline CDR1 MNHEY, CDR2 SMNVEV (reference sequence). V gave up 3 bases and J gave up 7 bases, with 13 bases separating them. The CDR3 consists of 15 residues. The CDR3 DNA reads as TGTGCCAGCAGTTTGATGATAGGAGGGAATTCACCCCTCCACTTT. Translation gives CASSLMIGGNSPLHF.

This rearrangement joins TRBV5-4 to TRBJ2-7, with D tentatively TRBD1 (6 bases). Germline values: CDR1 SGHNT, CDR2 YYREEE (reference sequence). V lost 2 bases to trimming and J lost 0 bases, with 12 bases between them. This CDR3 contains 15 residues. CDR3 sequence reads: CASSFVDRFSYEQYF. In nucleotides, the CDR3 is TGTGCCAGCAGCTTCGTAGACAGGTTCTCCTACGAGCAGTACTTC.

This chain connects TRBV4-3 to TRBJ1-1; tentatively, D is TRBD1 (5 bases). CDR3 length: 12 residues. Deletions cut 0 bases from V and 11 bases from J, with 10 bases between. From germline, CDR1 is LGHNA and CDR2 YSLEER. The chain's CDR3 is CASSQEGRAAFF. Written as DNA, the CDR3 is TGCGCCAGCAGCCAAGAGGGCAGGGCCGCTTTCTTT.

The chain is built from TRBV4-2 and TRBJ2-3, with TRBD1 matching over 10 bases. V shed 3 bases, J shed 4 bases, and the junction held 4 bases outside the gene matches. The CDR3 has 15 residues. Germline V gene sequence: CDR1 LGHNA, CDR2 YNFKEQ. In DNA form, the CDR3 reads TGTGCCAGCAGCCAGACAGGGGGCGCGGCAGATACGCAGTATTTT. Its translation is CASSQTGGAADTQYF.

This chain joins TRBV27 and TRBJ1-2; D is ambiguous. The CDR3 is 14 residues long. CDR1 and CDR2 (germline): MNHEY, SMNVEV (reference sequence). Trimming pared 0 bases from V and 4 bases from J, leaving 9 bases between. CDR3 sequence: CASSLSRDSYGYTF. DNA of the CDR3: TGTGCCAGCAGTTTATCTCGGGATTCCTATGGCTACACCTTC.

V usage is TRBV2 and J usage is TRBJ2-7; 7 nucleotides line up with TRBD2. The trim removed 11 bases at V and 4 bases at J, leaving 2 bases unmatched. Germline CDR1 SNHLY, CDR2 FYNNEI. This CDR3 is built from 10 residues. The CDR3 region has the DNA TGTGCCGCTAGCGGTTACGAGCAGTACTTC. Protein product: CAASGYEQYF.

The DNA for the CDR3 is TGTGCCAGCAGTCTCCTGGGCCAGGGTTACACCGGGGAGCTGTTTTTT. Translating gives CASSLLGQGYTGELFF. V usage is TRBV28 and J usage is TRBJ2-2, with D perhaps TRBD1 (5 bases). Germline lookup yields CDR1 MDHEN and CDR2 SYDVKM. The CDR3 runs 16 residues. The V end was cut by 5 bases, the J end by 3 bases, with 16 bases between.

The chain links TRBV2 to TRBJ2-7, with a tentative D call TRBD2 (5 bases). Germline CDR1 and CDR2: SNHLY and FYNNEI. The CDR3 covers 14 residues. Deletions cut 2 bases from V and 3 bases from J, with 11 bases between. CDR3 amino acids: CASSESTGNYEQYF. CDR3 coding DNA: TGTGCCAGCAGTGAATCGACGGGAAACTACGAGCAGTACTTC.

For the CDR3, the DNA is TGTGCCAGCAGCTTAGGGGGTCAAGATACGCAGTATTTT. Translation: CASSLGGQDTQYF. The chain employs TRBV11-3 and TRBJ2-3, with no clear D. Germline V gene sequence: CDR1 SGHNT, CDR2 YENEEA. This CDR3 comprises 13 residues. V gave up 1 base and J gave up 5 bases, with 7 bases separating them.

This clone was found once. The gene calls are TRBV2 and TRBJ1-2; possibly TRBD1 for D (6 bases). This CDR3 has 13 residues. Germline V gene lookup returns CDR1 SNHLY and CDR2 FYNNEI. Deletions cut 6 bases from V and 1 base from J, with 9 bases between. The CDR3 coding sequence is TGTGCCAGCAGGGACAGTGTTAACTATGGCTACACCTTC. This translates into CASRDSVNYGYTF.

CDR3: CASSKGGLFYEQYF. CDR3 sequence (DNA): TGTGCCAGCAGTAAAGGGGGGCTGTTCTACGAGCAGTACTTC. The V gene is TRBV2, the J gene TRBJ2-7; the D gene could be TRBD1 or TRBD2 (6 bases each). Germline CDR1 SNHLY, CDR2 FYNNEI. The length of the CDR3 is 14 residues. V lost 5 bases to trimming and J lost 3 bases, with 14 bases between them.

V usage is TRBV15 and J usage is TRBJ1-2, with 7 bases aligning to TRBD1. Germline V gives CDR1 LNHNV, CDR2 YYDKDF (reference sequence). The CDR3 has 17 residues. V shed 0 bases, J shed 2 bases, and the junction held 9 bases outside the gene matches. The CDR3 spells CATSRDPAGGKNYGYTF. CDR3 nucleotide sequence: TGTGCCACCAGCAGAGATCCGGCAGGGGGGAAGAACTATGGCTACACCTTC.

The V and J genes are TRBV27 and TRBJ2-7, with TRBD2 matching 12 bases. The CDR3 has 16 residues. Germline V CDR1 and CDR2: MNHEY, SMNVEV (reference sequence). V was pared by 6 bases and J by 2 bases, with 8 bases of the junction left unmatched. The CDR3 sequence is CASRETSGRRTYEQYF. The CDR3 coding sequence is TGTGCCAGCAGAGAGACTAGCGGGAGAAGAACCTACGAGCAGTACTTC.

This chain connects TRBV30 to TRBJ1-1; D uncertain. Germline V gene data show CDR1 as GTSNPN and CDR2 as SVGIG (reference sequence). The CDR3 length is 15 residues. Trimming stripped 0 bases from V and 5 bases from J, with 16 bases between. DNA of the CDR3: TGTGCCTGGAGTGTACAGCACGGGCCGCGGACTGAAGCTTTCTTT. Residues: CAWSVQHGPRTEAFF.

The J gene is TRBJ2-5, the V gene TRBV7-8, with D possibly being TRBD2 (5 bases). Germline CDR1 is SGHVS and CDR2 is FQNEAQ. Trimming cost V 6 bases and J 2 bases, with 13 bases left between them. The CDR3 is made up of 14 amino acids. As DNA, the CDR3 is TGTGCCAGCAGTTCATACGGACTTCAAGAGACCCAGTACTTC. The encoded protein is CASSSYGLQETQYF.

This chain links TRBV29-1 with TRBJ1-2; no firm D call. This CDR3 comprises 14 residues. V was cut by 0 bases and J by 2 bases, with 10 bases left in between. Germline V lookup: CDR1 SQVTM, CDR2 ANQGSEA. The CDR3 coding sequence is TGCAGCGTTGAAGATTGGAAAATAAACTATGGCTACACCTTC. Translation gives CSVEDWKINYGYTF. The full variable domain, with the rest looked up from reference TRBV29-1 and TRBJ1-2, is SAVISQKPSRDICQRGTSLTIQCQVDSQVTMMFWYRQQPGQSLTLIATANQGSEATYESGFVIDKFPISRPNLTFSTLTVSNMSPEDSSIYLCSVEDWKINYGYTFGSGTRLTVV.

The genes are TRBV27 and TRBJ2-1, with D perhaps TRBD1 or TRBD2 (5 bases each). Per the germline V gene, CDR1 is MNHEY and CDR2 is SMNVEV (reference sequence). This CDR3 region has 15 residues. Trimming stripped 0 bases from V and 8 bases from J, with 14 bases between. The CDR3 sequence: CASSLSYFRGDEQFF. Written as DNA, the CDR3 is TGTGCCAGCAGTTTATCGTATTTTAGGGGAGATGAGCAGTTCTTC.

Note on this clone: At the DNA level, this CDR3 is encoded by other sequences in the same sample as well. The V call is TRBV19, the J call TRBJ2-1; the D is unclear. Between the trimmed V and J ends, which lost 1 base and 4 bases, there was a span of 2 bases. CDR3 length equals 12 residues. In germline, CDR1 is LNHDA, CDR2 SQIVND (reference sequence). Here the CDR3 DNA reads TGTGCCAGTAGTATAGGTTACAATGAGCAGTTCTTC. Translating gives CASSIGYNEQFF. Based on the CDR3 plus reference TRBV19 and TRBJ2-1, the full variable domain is DGGITQSPKYLFRKEGQNVTLSCEQNLNHDAMYWYRQDPGQGLRLIYYSQIVNDFQKGDIAEGYSVSREKKESFPLTVTSAQKNPTAFYLCASSIGYNEQFFGPGTRLTVL.

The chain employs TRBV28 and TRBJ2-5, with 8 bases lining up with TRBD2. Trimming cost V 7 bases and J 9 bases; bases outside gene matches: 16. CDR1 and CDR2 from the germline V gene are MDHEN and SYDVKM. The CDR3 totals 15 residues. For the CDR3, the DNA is TGTGCCAGCACCCGAGCTAGCGGGCCCGTCAAGGCCCAGTACTTC. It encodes CASTRASGPVKAQYF.

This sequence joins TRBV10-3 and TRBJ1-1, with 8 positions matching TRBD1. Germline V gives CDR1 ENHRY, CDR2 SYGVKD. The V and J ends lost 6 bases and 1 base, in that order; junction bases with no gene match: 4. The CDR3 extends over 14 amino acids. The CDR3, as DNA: TGTGCCATCAGGACGGGACAGGCGAACACTGAAGCTTTCTTT. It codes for CAIRTGQANTEAFF.

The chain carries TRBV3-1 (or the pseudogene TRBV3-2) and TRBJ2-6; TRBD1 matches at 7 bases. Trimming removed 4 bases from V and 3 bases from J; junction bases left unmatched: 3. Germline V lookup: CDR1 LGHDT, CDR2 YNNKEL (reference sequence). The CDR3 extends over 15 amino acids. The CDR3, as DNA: TGTGCCAGCAGCCTCACAGGGGTTGGGGCCAACGTCCTGACTTTC. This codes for CASSLTGVGANVLTF.

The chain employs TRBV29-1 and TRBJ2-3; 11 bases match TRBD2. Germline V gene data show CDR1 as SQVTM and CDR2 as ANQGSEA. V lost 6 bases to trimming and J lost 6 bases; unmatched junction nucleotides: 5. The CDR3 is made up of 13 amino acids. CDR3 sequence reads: CSVALAGVDTQYF. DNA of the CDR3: TGCAGCGTCGCACTAGCGGGGGTGGATACGCAGTATTTT.

CDR3 residues: CASSLSYYYNSPLHF. CDR3 in DNA: TGTGCCAGCAGTTTATCCTATTACTATAATTCACCCCTCCACTTT. The chain recombines TRBV2 with TRBJ1-6; D gene ambiguous. CDR1 is SNHLY, CDR2 FYNNEI, per germline. The CDR3 extends over 15 amino acids. Deletions cut 5 bases from V and 3 bases from J, with 11 bases between.

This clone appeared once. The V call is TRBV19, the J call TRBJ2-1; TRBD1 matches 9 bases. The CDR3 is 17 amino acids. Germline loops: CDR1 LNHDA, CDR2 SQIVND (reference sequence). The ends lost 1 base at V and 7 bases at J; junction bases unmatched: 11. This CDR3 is CASSIVPGQGNMNEQFF. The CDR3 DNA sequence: TGTGCCAGTAGTATAGTCCCGGGACAGGGAAACATGAATGAGCAGTTCTTC. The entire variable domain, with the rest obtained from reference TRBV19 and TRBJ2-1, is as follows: DGGITQSPKYLFRKEGQNVTLSCEQNLNHDAMYWYRQDPGQGLRLIYYSQIVNDFQKGDIAEGYSVSREKKESFPLTVTSAQKNPTAFYLCASSIVPGQGNMNEQFFGPGTRLTVL.

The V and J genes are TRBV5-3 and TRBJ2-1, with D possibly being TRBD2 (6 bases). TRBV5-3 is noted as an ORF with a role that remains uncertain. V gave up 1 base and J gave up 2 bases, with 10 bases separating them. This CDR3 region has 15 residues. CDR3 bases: TGTGCCAGAAGCTTGACGTGGGGGGCCTACAATGAGCAGTTCTTC. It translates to CARSLTWGAYNEQFF.

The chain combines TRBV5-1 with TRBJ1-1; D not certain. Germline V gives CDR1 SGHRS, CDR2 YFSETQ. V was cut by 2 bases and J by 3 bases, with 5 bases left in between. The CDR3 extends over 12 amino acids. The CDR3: CASSFGDTEAFF. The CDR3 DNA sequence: TGCGCCAGCAGCTTTGGGGACACTGAAGCTTTCTTT.

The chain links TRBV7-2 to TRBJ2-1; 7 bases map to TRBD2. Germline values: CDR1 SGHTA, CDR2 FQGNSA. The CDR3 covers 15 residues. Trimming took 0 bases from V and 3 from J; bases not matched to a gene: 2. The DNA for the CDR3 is TGTGCCAGCAGCTTAGCGGGAGGGTTCTACAATGAGCAGTTCTTC. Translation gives CASSLAGGFYNEQFF. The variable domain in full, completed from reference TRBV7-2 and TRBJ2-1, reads GAGVSQSPSNKVTEKGKDVELRCDPISGHTALYWYRQSLGQGLEFLIYFQGNSAPDKSGLPSDRFSAERTGGSVSTLTIQRTQQEDSAVYLCASSLAGGFYNEQFFGPGTRLTVL.

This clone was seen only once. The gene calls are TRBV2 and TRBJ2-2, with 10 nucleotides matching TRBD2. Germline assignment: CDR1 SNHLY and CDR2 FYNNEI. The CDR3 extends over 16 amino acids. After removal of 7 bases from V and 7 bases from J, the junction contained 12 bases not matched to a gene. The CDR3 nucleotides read TGTGCCAGCAACCCGGGGCTAGCGGGAGCGGTCGGGGAGCTGTTTTTT. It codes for CASNPGLAGAVGELFF.

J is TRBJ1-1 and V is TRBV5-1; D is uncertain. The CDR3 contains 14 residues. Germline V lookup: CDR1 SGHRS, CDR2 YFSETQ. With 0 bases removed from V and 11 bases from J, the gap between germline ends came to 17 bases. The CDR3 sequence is CASSLGLTEKRAFF. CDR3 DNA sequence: TGCGCCAGCAGCTTGGGCCTCACCGAAAAAAGGGCTTTCTTT.